This record concerns one T cell receptor (beta chain) sequence. This sample was included in a study of T cell responses to AZD1222 COVID-19 vaccine. Assay used: immunoSEQ multiplex PCR; TCRdb lists only in-frame clones, some missing. The sample yields 80,000 to 90,000 clones, roughly nine tenths seen once. Trimming took 7 bases from V and 7 from J, leaving 13 bases between them. CDR3 size: 11 residues. CDR1 is DFQATT and CDR2 is SNEGSKA in the germline V gene (reference sequence). The gene calls are TRBV20-1 and TRBJ1-2, with TRBD1 as a possible D gene (5 bases). Material: peripheral blood, obtained on day 0 of AZD1222 vaccination. This clonotype was obtained from an adult in good health. The CDR3 sequence: CSGEEGPGYTF. Here the CDR3 DNA reads TGCAGTGGTGAGGAGGGGCCTGGCTACACCTTC.